The text below deals with one T cell receptor (beta chain). Generated by immunoSEQ multiplex PCR, the TCRdb table keeps only in-frame clones and is missing some. The sample includes fewer than 30,000 clones, 85% to 95% of them seen just once. This specimen comes from a study of blood T cell repertoires in COVID-19. Looked up from germline, CDR1 is SGDLS and CDR2 is YYNGEE. The CDR3 extends over 14 amino acids. Trimming stripped 0 bases from V and 15 bases from J, with 19 bases between. This clonotype originated in a woman in her 70s with COVID-19, enrolled during active disease. The genes are TRBV9 and TRBJ2-1; TRBD2 is a possible D gene (5 bases). Sequencing was done on a sample of peripheral blood. Here the CDR3 DNA reads TGTGCCAGCAGCGTAGGGAACCTTGGGCTGGAGGCGTTCTTC. Protein sequence: CASSVGNLGLEAFF.